This T cell receptor beta chain came from a study of PD-1 blockade in classical Hodgkin lymphoma. The data were produced by immunoSEQ multiplex PCR, yet TCRdb's version contains in-frame clones alone and is incomplete. There are 50,000 to 65,000 clones in the sample; approximately 92% occur only once, and around 8% lies in the top ten. Regarding time point: cycle 4 day 1 (C4D1), after less than seven weeks of nivolumab. Every patient was affected by relapse after autologous stem cell transplantation, while exposure to brentuximab vedotin was not uniform. From germline, CDR1 is ENHRY and CDR2 SYGVKD. The length of the CDR3 is 13 residues. Trimming cost V 10 bases and J 3 bases; bases outside gene matches: 7.

The chain is built from TRBV10-3 and TRBJ2-7; 9 bases match TRBD1. This TCR was recovered from a human donor with classical Hodgkin lymphoma. This sample comprised peripheral blood mononuclear cells (PBMCs), obtained before the fourth cycle of nivolumab. This CDR3 is CATGQGYGYEQYF. The CDR3 DNA follows: TGTGCCACCGGACAGGGGTACGGCTACGAGCAGTACTTC.